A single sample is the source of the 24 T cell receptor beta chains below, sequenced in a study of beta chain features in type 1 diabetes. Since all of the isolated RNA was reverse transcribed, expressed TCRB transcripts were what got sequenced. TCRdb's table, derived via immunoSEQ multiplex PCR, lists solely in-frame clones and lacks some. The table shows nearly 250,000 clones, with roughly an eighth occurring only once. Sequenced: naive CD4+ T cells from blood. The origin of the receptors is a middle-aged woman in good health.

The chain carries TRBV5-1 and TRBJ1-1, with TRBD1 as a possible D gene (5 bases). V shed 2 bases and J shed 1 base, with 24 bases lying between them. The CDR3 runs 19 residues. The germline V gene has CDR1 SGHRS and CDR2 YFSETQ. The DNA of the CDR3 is TGCGCCAGCAGCTTCAACGGCCGAATGATGGGGCTCGGGAACACTGAAGCTTTCTTT. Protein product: CASSFNGRMMGLGNTEAFF.

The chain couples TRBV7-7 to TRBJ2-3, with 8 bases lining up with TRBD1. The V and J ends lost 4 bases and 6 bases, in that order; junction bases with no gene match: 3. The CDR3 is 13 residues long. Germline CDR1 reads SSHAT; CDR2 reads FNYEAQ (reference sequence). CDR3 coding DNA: TGTGCCAGCAGCTCGACAGGGGTCGATACGCAGTATTTT. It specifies CASSSTGVDTQYF.

The CDR3 spells CASSEYRGIQYF. CDR3 sequence (DNA): TGTGCCAGCAGTGAATACCGAGGGATTCAGTACTTC. The J gene is TRBJ2-4, the V gene TRBV6-1; a weak D match, TRBD2 (5 bases). The CDR3 spans 12 residues. Germline-derived CDR1 and CDR2 are MNHNS and SASEGT. V gave up 2 bases and J gave up 10 bases, with 9 bases separating them.

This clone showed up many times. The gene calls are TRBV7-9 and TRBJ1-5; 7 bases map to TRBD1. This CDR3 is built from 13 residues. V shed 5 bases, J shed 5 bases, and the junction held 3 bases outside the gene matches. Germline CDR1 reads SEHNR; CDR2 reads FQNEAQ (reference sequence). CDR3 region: CASSRTGDQPQHF. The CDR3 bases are TGTGCCAGCAGCCGGACAGGAGATCAGCCCCAGCATTTT.

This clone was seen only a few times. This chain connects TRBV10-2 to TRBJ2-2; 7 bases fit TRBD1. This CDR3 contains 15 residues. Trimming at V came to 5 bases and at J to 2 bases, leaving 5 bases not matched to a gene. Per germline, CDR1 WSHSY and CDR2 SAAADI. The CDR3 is CASSIQGRNTGELFF. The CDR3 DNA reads TGCGCCAGCAGTATACAGGGGCGCAACACCGGGGAGCTGTTTTTT.

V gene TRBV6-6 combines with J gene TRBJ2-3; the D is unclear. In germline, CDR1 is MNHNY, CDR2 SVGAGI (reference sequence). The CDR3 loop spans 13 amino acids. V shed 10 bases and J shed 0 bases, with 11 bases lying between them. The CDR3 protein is CATKDFSTDTQYF. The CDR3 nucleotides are TGTGCCACCAAAGACTTTAGCACAGATACGCAGTATTTT.

The CDR3 spells CASSLTSGAQYF. The CDR3 coding sequence is TGTGCCAGCAGCCTGACTAGCGGGGCGCAGTATTTT. The rearrangement joins TRBV6-4 to TRBJ2-3; 11 nucleotides match TRBD2. Trimming took 6 bases from V and 10 from J; bases not matched to a gene: 3. Germline V gene sequence: CDR1 MRHNA, CDR2 SNTAGT. This CDR3 contains 12 residues.

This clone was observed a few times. As DNA, the CDR3 is TGTGCCAGTCACAGGGCCAGCTCTGGGGCCAACGTCCTGACTTTC. Amino acid sequence: CASHRASSGANVLTF. The J gene is TRBJ2-6, the V gene TRBV18; possible D gene TRBD1, 6 bases. Germline V gene data show CDR1 as KGHSH and CDR2 as LQKENI. Trimming took 9 bases from V and 0 from J, leaving 12 bases between them. CDR3 length equals 15 residues.

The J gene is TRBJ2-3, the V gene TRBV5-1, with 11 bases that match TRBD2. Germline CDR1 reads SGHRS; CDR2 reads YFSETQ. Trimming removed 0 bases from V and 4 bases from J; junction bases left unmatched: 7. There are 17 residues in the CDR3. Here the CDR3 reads CASSLAVAGGPSDTQYF. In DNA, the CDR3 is TGCGCCAGCAGCTTGGCGGTAGCGGGGGGGCCCTCAGATACGCAGTATTTT.

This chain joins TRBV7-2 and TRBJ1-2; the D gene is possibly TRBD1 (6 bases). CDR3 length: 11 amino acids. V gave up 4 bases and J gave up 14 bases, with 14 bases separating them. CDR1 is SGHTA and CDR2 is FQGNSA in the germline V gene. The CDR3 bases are TGTGCCAGCAGCTCCCTCGAGGGGGGGACCTTC. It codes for CASSSLEGGTF.

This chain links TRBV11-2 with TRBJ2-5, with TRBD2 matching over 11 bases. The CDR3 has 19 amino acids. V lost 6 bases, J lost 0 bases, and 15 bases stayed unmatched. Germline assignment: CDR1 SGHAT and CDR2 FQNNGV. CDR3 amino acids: CASSIRDQWTSGYQETQYF. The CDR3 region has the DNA TGTGCCAGCAGTATACGGGATCAGTGGACTAGCGGGTACCAAGAGACCCAGTACTTC. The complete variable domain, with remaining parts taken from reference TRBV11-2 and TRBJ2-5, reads EAGVAQSPRYKIIEKRQSVAFWCNPISGHATLYWYQQILGQGPKLLIQFQNNGVVDDSQLPKDRFSAERLKGVDSTLKIQPAKLEDSAVYLCASSIRDQWTSGYQETQYFGPGTRLLVL.

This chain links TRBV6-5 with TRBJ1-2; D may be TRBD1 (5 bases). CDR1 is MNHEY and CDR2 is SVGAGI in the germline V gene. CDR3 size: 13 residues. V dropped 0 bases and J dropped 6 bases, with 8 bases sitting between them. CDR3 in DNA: TGTGCCAGCAGTTACTCGGGAGGGGATGGCTACACCTTC. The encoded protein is CASSYSGGDGYTF.

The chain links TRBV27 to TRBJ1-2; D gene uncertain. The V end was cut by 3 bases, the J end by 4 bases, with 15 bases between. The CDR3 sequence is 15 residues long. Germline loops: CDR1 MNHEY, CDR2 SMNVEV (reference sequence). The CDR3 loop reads CASSFYPGERYGYTF. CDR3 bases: TGTGCCAGCAGTTTTTACCCAGGCGAACGCTATGGCTACACCTTC.

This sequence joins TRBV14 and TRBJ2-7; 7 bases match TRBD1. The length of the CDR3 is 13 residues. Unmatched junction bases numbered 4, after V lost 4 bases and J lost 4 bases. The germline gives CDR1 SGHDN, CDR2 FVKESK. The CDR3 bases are TGTGCCAGCAGCCCGACAGGGCGGTACGAGCAGTACTTC. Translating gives CASSPTGRYEQYF. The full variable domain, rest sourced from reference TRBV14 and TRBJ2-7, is EAGVTQFPSHSVIEKGQTVTLRCDPISGHDNLYWYRRVMGKEIKFLLHFVKESKQDESGMPNNRFLAERTGGTYSTLKVQPAELEDSGVYFCASSPTGRYEQYFGPGTRLTVT.

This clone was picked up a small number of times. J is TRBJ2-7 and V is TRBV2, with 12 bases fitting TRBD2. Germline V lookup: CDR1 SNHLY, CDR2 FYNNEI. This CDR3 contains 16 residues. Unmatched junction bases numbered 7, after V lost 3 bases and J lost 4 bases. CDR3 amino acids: CASSDLLAGGLYEQYF. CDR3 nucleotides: TGTGCCAGCAGTGACCTGCTAGCGGGGGGGCTGTACGAGCAGTACTTC.

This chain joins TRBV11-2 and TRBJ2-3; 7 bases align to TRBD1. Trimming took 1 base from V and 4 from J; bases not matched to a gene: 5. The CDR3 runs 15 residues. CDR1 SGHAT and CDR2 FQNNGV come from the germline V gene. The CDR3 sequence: CASSLGRQGADTQYF. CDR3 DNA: TGTGCCAGCAGCTTAGGTAGACAGGGTGCAGATACGCAGTATTTT.

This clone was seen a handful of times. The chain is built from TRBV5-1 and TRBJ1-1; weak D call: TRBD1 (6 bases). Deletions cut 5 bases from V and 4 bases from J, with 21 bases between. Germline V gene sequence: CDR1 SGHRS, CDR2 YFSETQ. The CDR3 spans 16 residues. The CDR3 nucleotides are TGCGCCAGCAGTAGAGAGACAGGTCCTAGGGGCACTGAAGCTTTCTTT. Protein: CASSRETGPRGTEAFF. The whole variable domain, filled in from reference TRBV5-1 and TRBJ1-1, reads KAGVTQTPRYLIKTRGQQVTLSCSPISGHRSVSWYQQTPGQGLQFLFEYFSETQRNKGNFPGRFSGRQFSNSRSEMNVSTLELGDSALYLCASSRETGPRGTEAFFGQGTRLTVV.

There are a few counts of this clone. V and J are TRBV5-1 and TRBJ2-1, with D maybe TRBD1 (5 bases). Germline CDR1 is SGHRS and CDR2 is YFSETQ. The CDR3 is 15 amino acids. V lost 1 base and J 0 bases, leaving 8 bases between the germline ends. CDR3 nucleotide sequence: TGCGCCAGCAGCTTGTTACAGGACTCCTACAATGAGCAGTTCTTC. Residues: CASSLLQDSYNEQFF.

The CDR3 reads CASSIQGVDYGYTF. The CDR3 coding sequence is TGTGCCAGCAGCATCCAGGGGGTAGACTATGGCTACACCTTC. This chain joins TRBV5-4 and TRBJ1-2, with 7 bases that match TRBD1. Germline V lookup: CDR1 SGHNT, CDR2 YYREEE (reference sequence). V lost 4 bases to trimming and J lost 3 bases; unmatched junction nucleotides: 6. The CDR3 extends over 14 amino acids.

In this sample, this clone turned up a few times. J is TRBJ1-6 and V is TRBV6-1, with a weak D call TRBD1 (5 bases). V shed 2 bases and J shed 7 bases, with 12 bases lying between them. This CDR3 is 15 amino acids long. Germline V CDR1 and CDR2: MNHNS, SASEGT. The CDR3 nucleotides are TGTGCCAGCAGTGAACGGGCGGCAGGGAATTCACCCCTCCACTTT. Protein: CASSERAAGNSPLHF.

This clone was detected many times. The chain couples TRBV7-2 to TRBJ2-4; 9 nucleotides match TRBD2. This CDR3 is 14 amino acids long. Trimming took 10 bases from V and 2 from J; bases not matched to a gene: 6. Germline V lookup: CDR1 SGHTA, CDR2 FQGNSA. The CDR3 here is CATAGGQSKNIQYF. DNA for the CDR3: TGTGCCACCGCGGGGGGGCAGTCCAAAAACATTCAGTACTTC. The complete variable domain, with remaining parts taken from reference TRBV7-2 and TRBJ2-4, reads GAGVSQSPSNKVTEKGKDVELRCDPISGHTALYWYRQSLGQGLEFLIYFQGNSAPDKSGLPSDRFSAERTGGSVSTLTIQRTQQEDSAVYLCATAGGQSKNIQYFGAGTRLSVL.

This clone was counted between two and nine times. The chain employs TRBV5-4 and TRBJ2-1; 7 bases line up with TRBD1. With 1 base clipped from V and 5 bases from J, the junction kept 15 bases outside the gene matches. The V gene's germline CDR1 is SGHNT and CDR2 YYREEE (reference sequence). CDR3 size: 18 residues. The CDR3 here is CASSLHRLTGNYHNEQFF. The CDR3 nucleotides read TGTGCCAGCAGCTTGCATAGATTGACAGGGAATTACCACAATGAGCAGTTCTTC.

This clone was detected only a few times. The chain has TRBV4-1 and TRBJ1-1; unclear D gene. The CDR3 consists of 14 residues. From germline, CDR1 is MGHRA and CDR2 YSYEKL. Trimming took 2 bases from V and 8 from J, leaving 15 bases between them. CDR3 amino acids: CASSQPVAAPEAFF. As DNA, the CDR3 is TGCGCCAGCAGCCAACCCGTGGCGGCTCCGGAAGCTTTCTTT.

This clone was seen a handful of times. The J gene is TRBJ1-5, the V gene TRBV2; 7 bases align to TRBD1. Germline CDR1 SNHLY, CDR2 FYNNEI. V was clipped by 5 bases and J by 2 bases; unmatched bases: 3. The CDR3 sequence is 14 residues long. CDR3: CASSPTGRNQPQHF. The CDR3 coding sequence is TGTGCCAGCAGTCCGACAGGGCGCAATCAGCCCCAGCATTTT.